This T cell receptor beta chain emerged from a study of CD8 T cells in ankylosing spondylitis. Study outcomes and limitations: CD8+ by phenotype, disease-linked clones were relatively rare in peripheral blood. A number of the motif variants had already been described in reactive arthritis synovial fluid and blood. Ankylosing spondylitis blood appeared to carry a characteristic TCR beta motif of several highly homologous variants.

V shed 0 bases and J 1 base; nucleotides not matched to a gene: 7. CDR1 and CDR2 (germline): SGHRS, YFSETQ. The CDR3 length is 17 residues. One entry per CDR3 protein results from TCRdb running MiXCR on the 5' RACE reads. The data show about 420,000 distinct CDR3 sequences, 20% to 25% seen once. Of note for this clonotype: Its antigen is unknown.

This sequence originates from a male donor with ankylosing spondylitis. The sequenced material came from blood, either unsorted or a sorted T cell fraction (not recorded which). The genes are TRBV5-1 and TRBJ2-7, with 10 bases that match TRBD2. This chain's CDR3 is CASSLVPSGGSSYEQYF. In DNA form, the CDR3 reads TGCGCCAGCAGCTTGGTTCCTAGCGGGGGATCTTCCTACGAGCAGTACTTC.